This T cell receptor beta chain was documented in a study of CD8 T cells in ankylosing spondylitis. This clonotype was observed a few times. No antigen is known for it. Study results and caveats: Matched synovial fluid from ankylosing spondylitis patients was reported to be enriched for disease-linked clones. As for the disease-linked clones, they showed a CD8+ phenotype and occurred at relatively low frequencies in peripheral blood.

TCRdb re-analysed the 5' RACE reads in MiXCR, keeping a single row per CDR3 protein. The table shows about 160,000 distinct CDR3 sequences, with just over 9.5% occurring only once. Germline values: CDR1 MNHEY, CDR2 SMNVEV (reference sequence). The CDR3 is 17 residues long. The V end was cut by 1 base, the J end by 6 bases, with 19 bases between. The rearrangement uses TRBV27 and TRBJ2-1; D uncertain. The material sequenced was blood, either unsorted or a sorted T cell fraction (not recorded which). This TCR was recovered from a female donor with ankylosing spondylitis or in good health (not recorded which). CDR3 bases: TGTGCCAGCAGTTTATACCCGACGGGTTTCCCCTTCAATGAGCAGTTCTTC. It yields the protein CASSLYPTGFPFNEQFF.